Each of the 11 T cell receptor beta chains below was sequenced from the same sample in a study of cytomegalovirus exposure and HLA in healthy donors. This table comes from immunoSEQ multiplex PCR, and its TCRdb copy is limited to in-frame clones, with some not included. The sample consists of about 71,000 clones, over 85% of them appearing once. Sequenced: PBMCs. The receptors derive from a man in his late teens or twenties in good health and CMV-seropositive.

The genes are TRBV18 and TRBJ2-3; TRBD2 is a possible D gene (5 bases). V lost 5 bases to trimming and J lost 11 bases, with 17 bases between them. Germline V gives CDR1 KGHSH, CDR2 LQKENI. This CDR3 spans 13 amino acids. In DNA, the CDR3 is TGTGCCAGCTCAACCATTAGCGCCGAAGAGCAGTATTTT. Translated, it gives CASSTISAEEQYF.

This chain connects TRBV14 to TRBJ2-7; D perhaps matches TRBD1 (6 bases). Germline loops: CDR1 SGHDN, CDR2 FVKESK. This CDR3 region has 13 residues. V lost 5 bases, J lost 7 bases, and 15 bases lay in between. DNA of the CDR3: TGTGCCAGCAGCGGGGACACCGCTGAAGAGCAGTACTTC. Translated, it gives CASSGDTAEEQYF.

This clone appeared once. CDR3 DNA sequence: TGTGCCAGCAGTTTAGGGACAGGGAGTAGAAAACTGTTTTTT. Its translation is CASSLGTGSRKLFF. The chain couples TRBV27 to TRBJ1-4; 9 positions agree with TRBD1. The CDR3 loop spans 14 amino acids. Germline V gives CDR1 MNHEY, CDR2 SMNVEV (reference sequence). V trimming: 2 bases; J trimming: 10 bases; junction bases outside the gene matches: 5.

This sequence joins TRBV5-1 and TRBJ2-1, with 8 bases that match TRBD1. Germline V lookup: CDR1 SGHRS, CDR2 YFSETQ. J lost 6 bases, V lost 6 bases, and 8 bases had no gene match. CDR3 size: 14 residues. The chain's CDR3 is CASILGQGRNEQFF. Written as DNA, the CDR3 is TGCGCCAGCATCTTAGGACAGGGACGCAATGAGCAGTTCTTC. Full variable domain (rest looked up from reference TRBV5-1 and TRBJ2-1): KAGVTQTPRYLIKTRGQQVTLSCSPISGHRSVSWYQQTPGQGLQFLFEYFSETQRNKGNFPGRFSGRQFSNSRSEMNVSTLELGDSALYLCASILGQGRNEQFFGPGTRLTVL.

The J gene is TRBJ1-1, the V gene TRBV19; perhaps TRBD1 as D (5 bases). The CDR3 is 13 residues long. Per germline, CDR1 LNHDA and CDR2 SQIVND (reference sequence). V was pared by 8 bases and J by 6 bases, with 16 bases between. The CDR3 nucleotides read TGTGCCAGTTGGACCAAGGGGTACTCTGAAGCTTTCTTT. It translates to CASWTKGYSEAFF.

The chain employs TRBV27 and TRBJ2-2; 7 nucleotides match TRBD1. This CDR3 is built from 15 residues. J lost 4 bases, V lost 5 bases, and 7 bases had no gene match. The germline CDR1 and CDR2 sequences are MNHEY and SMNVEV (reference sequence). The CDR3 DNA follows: TGTGCCAGCAGTAAATTGGGGACAGTCACCGGGGAGCTGTTTTTT. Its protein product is CASSKLGTVTGELFF.

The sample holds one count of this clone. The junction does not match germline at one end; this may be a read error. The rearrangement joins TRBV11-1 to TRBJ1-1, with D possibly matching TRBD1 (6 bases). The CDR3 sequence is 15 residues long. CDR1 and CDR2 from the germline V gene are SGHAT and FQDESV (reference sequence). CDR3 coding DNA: TGTGCCAGCAGCTTAGTTGCAGGGGTGAAGACTGAAGCTTTCTTT. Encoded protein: CASSLVAGVKTEAFF.

This CDR3 reads CASSRTGAHNEQFF. CDR3 sequence (DNA): TGTGCCAGCAGTAGGACAGGGGCCCACAATGAGCAGTTCTTC. The J gene is TRBJ2-1, the V gene TRBV28; 9 bases align to TRBD1. The CDR3 sequence is 14 residues long. J lost 5 bases, V lost 5 bases, and 4 bases had no gene match. Germline CDR1 is MDHEN and CDR2 is SYDVKM.

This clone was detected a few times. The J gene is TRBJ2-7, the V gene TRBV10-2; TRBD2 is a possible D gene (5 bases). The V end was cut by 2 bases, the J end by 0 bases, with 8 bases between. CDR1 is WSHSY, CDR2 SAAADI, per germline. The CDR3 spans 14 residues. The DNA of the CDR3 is TGCGCCAGCAGTGAGGGACTGTTCTCCTACGAGCAGTACTTC. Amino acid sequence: CASSEGLFSYEQYF.

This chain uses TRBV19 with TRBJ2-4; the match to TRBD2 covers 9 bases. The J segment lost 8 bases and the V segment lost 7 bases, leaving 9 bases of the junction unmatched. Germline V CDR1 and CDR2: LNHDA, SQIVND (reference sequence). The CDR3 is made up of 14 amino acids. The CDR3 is CASKPTRGRDIQYF. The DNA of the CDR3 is TGTGCCAGTAAGCCCACTCGCGGGAGGGACATTCAGTACTTC.

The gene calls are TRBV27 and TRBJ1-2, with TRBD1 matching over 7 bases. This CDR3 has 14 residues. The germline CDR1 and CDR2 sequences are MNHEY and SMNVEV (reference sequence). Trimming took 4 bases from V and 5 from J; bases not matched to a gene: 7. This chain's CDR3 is CASSSEGADYGYTF. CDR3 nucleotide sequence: TGTGCCAGCAGTTCGGAGGGGGCGGATTATGGCTACACCTTC.